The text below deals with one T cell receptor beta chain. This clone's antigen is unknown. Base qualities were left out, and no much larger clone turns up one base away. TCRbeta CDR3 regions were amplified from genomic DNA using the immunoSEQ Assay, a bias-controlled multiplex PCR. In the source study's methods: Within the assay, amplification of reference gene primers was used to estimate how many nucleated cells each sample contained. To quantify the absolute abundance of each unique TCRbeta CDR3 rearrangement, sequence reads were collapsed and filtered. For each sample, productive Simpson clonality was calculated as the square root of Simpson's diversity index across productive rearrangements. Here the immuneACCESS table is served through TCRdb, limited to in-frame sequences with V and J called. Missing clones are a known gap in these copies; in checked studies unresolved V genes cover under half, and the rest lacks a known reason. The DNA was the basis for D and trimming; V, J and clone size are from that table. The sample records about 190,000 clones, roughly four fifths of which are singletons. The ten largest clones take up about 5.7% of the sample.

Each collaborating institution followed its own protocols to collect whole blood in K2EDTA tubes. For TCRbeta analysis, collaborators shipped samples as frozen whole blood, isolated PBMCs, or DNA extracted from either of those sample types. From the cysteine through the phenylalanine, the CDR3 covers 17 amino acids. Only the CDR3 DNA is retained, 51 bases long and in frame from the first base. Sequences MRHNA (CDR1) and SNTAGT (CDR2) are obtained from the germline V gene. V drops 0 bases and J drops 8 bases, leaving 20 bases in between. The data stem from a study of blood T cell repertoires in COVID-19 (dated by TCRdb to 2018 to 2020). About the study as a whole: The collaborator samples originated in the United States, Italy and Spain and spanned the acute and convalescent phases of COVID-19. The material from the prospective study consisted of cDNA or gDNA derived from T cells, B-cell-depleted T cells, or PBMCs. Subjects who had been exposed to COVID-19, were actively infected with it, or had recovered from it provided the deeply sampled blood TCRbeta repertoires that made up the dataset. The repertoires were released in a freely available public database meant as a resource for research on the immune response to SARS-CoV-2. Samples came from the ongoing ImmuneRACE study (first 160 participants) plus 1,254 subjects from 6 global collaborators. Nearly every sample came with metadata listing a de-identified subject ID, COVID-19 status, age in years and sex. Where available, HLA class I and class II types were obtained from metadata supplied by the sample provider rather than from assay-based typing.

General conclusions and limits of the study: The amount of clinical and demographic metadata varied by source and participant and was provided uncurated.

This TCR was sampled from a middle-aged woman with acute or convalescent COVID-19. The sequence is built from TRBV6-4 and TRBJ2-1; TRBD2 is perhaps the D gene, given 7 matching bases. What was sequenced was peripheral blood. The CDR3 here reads CASSDSARGGPRDEQFF. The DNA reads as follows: TGTGCCAGCAGTGACTCGGCGAGGGGGGGCCCGCGGGATGAGCAGTTCTTC.